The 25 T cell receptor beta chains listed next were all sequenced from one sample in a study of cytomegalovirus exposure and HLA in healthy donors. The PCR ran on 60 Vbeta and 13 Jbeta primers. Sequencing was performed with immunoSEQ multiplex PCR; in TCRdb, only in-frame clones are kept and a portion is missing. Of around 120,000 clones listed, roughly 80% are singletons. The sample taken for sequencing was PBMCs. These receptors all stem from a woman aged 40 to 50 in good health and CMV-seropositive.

CDR3 loop: CASSLNNGGTYNEQFF. CDR3 sequence (DNA): TGTGCCAGCAGCTTGAATAACGGGGGAACCTACAATGAGCAGTTCTTC. The rearrangement uses TRBV5-4 and TRBJ2-1; a weak D match, TRBD2 (6 bases). Trimming cost V 1 base and J 2 bases, with 13 bases left between them. This CDR3 is 16 amino acids long. Germline-derived CDR1 and CDR2 are SGHNT and YYREEE (reference sequence).

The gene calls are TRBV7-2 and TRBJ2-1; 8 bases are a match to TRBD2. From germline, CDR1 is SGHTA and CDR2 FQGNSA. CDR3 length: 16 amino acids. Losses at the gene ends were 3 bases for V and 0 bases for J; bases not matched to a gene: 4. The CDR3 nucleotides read TGTGCCAGCAGCTTGGGGGCGGGGGGCTCCTACAATGAGCAGTTCTTC. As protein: CASSLGAGGSYNEQFF.

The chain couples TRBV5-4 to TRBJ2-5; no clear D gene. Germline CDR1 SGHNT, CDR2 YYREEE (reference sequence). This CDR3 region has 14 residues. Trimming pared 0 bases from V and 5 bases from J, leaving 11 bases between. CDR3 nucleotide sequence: TGTGCCAGCAGCTTGGATTCTTATGGCGAGACCCAGTACTTC. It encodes CASSLDSYGETQYF.

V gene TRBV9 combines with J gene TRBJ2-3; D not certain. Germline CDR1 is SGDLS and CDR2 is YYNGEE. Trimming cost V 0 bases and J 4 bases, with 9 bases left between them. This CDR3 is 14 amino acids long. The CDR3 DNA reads TGTGCCAGCAGCGTAGCTTCCAGGTCAGATACGCAGTATTTT. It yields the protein CASSVASRSDTQYF.

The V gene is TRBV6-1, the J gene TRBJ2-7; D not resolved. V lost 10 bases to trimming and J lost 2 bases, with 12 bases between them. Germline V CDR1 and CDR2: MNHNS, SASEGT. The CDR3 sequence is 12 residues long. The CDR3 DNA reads TGTGCCACCCAAGAACCGGCCTACGAGCAGTACTTC. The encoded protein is CATQEPAYEQYF.

CDR3 coding DNA: TGTGCCAGCAGCTTATCATCTAGCGGGGGTCAAGAGACCCAGTACTTC. This codes for CASSLSSSGGQETQYF. The chain employs TRBV7-2 and TRBJ2-5, with TRBD2 matching 10 bases. The CDR3 is 16 amino acids. Trimming took 2 bases from V and 2 from J; bases not matched to a gene: 5. Germline V CDR1 and CDR2: SGHTA, FQGNSA.

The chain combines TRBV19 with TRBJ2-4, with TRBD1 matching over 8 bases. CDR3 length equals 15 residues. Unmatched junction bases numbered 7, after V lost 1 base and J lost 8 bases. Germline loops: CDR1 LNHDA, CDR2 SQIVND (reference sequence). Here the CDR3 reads CASSIVGQGADIQYF. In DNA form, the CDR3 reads TGTGCCAGTAGTATAGTAGGGCAGGGGGCAGACATTCAGTACTTC.

Here the CDR3 DNA reads TGTGCCAGTAGTGCCGGACGGCCCCCGGGGACTGAAGCTTTCTTT. Translated: CASSAGRPPGTEAFF. The chain recombines TRBV19 with TRBJ1-1; D unresolved. CDR1 and CDR2 (germline): LNHDA, SQIVND (reference sequence). V was pared by 5 bases and J by 5 bases, with 18 bases between. The CDR3 covers 15 residues.

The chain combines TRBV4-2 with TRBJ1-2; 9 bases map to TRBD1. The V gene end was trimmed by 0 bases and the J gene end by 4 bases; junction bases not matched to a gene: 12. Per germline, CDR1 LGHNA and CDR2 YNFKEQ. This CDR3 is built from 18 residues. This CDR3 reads CASSQDMGDRDSPYGYTF. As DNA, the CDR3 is TGTGCCAGCAGCCAAGATATGGGGGACAGGGACTCTCCCTATGGCTACACCTTC.

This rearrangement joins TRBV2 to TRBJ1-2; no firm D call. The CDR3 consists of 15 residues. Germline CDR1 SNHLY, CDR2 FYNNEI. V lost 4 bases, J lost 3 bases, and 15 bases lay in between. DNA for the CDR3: TGTGCCAGCAGTGCGCGGCTCGAGGTGGACTATGGCTACACCTTC. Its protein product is CASSARLEVDYGYTF. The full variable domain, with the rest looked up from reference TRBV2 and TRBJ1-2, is EPEVTQTPSHQVTQMGQEVILRCVPISNHLYFYWYRQILGQKVEFLVSFYNNEISEKSEIFDDQFSVERPDGSNFTLKIRSTKLEDSAMYFCASSARLEVDYGYTFGSGTRLTVV.

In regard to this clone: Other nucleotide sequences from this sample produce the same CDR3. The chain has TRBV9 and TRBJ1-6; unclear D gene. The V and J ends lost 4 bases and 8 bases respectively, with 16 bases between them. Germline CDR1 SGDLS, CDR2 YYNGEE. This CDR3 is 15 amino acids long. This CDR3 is CASSPTSLSYSPLHF. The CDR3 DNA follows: TGTGCCAGCAGCCCGACTTCACTTAGCTATTCACCCCTCCACTTT.

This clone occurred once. The CDR3: CASSSGQGREAFF. The CDR3 DNA sequence: TGTGCCAGCAGCTCGGGACAGGGCCGTGAAGCTTTCTTT. The chain carries TRBV13 and TRBJ1-1; 9 bases align to TRBD1. The germline V gene has CDR1 PRHDT and CDR2 FYEKMQ (reference sequence). The CDR3 sequence is 13 residues long. V was pared by 4 bases and J by 7 bases, with 4 bases of the junction left unmatched. Combining the CDR3 with reference TRBV13 and TRBJ1-1 gives the whole variable domain AAGVIQSPRHLIKEKRETATLKCYPIPRHDTVYWYQQGPGQDPQFLISFYEKMQSDKGSIPDRFSAQQFSDYHSELNMSSLELGDSALYFCASSSGQGREAFFGQGTRLTVV.

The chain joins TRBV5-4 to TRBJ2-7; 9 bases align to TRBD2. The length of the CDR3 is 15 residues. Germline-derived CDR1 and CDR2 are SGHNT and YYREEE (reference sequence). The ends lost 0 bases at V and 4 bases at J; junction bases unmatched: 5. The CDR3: CASSLGLADPYEQYF. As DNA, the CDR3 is TGTGCCAGCAGCTTGGGACTAGCGGACCCTTACGAGCAGTACTTC.

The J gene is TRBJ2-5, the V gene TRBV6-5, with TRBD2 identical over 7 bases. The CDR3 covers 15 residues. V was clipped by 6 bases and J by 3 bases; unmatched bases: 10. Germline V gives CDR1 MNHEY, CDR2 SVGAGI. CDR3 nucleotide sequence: TGTGCCAGCAGCCCTTCGGCTAGCGGAGAAGAGACCCAGTACTTC. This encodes CASSPSASGEETQYF.

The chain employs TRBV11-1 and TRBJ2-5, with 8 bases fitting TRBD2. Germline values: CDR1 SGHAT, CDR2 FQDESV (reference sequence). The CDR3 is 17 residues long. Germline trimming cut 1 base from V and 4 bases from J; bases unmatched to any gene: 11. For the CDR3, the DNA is TGTGCCAGCAGCTTAGATAGAAGCGGGAGTATAGCAGAGACCCAGTACTTC. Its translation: CASSLDRSGSIAETQYF. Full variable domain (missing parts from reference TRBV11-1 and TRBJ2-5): EAEVAQSPRYKITEKSQAVAFWCDPISGHATLYWYRQILGQGPELLVQFQDESVVDDSQLPKDRFSAERLKGVDSTLKIQPAELGDSAMYLCASSLDRSGSIAETQYFGPGTRLLVL.

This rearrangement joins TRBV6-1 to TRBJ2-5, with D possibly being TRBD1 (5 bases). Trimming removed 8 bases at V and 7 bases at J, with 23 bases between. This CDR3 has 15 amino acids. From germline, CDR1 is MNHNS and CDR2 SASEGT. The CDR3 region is CASVSIDLGHLTQYF. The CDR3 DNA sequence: TGTGCCAGCGTTAGCATCGACTTGGGGCATTTGACCCAGTACTTC.

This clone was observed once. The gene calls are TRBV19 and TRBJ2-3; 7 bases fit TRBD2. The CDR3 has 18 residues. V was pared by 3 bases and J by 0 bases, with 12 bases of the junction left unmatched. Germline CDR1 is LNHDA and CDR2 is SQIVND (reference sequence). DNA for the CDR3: TGTGCCAGTAGTATTTCGGGATACGGAGCGGGGAGCACAGATACGCAGTATTTT. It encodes CASSISGYGAGSTDTQYF.

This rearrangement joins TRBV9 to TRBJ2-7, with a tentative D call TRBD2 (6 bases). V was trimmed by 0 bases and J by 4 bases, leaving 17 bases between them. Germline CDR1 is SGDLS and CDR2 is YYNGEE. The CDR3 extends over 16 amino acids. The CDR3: CASSVVPNVRGYEQYF. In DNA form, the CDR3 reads TGTGCCAGCAGCGTAGTCCCCAACGTGCGGGGTTACGAGCAGTACTTC.

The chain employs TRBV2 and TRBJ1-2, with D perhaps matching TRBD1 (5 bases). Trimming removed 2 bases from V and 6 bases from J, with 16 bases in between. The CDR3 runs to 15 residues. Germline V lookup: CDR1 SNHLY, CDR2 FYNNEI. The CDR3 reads CASSERRGAGDGYTF. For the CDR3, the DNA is TGTGCCAGCAGTGAACGAAGGGGCGCTGGTGATGGCTACACCTTC.

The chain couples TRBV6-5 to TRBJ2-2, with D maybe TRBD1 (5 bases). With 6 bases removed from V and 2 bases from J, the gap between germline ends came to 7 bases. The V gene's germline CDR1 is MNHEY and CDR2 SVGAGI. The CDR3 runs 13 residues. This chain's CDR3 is CASSQGNTGELFF. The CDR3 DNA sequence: TGTGCCAGCAGCCAGGGTAACACCGGGGAGCTGTTTTTT.

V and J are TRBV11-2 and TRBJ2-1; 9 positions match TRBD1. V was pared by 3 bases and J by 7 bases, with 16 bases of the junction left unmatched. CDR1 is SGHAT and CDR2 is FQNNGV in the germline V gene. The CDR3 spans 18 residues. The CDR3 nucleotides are TGTGCCAGCAGCTTTCCGTATCCCCGGGACAGGGAATATAATGAGCAGTTCTTC. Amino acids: CASSFPYPRDREYNEQFF. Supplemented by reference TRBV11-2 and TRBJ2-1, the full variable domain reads EAGVAQSPRYKIIEKRQSVAFWCNPISGHATLYWYQQILGQGPKLLIQFQNNGVVDDSQLPKDRFSAERLKGVDSTLKIQPAKLEDSAVYLCASSFPYPRDREYNEQFFGPGTRLTVL.

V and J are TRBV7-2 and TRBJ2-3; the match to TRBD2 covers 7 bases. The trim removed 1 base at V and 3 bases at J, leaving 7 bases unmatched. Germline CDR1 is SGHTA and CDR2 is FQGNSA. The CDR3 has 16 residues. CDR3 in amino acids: CASSLGGGLGTDTQYF. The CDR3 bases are TGTGCCAGCAGCTTAGGGGGGGGGTTGGGGACAGATACGCAGTATTTT.

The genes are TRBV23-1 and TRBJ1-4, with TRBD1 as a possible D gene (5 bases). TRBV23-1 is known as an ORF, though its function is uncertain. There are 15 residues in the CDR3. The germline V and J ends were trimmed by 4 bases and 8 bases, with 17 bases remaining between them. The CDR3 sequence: CASSPSTVSEEKLFF. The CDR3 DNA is TGCGCCAGCAGTCCCTCGACAGTATCGGAAGAAAAACTGTTTTTT.

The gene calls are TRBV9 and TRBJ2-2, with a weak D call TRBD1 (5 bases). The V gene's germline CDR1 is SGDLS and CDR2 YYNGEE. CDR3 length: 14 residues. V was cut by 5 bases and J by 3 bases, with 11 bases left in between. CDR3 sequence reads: CASRRDRYTGELFF. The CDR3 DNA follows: TGTGCCAGCAGACGAGACAGATACACCGGGGAGCTGTTTTTT.

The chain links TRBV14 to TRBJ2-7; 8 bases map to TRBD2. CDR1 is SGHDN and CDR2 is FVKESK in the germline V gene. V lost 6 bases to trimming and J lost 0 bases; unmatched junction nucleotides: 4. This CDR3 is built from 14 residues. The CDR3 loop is CASRKAGDSYEQYF. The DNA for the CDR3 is TGTGCCAGCAGAAAAGCGGGGGACTCCTACGAGCAGTACTTC.